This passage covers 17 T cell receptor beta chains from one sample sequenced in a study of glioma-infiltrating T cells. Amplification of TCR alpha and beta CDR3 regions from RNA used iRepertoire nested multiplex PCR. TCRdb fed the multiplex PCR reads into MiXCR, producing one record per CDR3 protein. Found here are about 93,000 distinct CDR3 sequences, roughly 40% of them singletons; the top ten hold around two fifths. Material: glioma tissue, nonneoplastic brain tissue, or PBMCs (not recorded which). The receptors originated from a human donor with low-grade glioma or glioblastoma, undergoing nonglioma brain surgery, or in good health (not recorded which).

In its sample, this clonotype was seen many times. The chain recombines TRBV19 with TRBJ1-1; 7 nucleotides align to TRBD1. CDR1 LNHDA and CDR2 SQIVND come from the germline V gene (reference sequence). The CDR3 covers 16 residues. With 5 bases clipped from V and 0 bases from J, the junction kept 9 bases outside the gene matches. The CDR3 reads CASSSIWTGMNTEAFF. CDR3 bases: TGTGCCAGTAGTTCCATCTGGACAGGCATGAACACTGAAGCTTTCTTT.

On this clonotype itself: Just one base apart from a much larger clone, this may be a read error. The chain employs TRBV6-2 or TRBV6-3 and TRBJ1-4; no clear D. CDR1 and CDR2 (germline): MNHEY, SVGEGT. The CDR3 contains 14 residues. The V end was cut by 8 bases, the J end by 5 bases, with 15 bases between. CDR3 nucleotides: TGTGCCAGCGCCTTCGGCCCGGGAAATGAAAAACTGTTTTTT. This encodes CASAFGPGNEKLFF.

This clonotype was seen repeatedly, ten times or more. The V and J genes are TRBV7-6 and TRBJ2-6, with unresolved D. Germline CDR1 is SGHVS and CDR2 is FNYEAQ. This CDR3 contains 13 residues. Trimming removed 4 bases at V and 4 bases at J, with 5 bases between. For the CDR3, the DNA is TGTGCCAGCAGCTCCTCCGGGGCCAACGTCCTGACTTTC. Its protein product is CASSSSGANVLTF.

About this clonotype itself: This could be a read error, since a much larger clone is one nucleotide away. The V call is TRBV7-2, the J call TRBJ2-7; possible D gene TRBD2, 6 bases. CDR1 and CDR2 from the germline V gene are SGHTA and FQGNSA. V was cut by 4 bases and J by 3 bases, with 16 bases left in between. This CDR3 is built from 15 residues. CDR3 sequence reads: CTSSSRPGLNYEQYF. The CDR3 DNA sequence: TGTACCAGCAGCTCCAGACCGGGACTTAACTACGAGCAGTACTTC.

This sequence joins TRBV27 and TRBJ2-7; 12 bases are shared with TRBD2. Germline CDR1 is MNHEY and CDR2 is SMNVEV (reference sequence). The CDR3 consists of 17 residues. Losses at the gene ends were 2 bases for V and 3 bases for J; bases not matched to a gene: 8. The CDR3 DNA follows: TGTGCCAGCAGTTTACGTTGGACTAGCGGGGCGCGCTACGAGCAGTACTTC. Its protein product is CASSLRWTSGARYEQYF.

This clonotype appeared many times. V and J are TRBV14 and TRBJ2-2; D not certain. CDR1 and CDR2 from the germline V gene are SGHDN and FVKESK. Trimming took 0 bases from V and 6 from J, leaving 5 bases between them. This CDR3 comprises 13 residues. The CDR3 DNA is TGTGCCAGCAGCCAAGAGCTCTCCGGGGAGCTGTTTTTT. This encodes CASSQELSGELFF. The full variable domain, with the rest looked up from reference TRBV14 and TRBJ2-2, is EAGVTQFPSHSVIEKGQTVTLRCDPISGHDNLYWYRRVMGKEIKFLLHFVKESKQDESGMPNNRFLAERTGGTYSTLKVQPAELEDSGVYFCASSQELSGELFFGEGSRLTVL.

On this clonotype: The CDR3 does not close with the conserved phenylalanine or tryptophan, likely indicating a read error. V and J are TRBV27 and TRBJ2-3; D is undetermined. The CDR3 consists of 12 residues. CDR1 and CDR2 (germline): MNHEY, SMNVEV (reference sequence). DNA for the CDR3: TGTGCCAGCGGCTACAGCAAAGATACGCAGTATCTT. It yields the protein CASGYSKDTQYL.

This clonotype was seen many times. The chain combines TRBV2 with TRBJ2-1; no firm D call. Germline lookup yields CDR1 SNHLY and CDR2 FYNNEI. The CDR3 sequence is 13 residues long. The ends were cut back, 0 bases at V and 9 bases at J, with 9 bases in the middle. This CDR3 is CASSEAVSGEQFF. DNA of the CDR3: TGTGCCAGCAGTGAAGCGGTCTCGGGTGAGCAGTTCTTC.

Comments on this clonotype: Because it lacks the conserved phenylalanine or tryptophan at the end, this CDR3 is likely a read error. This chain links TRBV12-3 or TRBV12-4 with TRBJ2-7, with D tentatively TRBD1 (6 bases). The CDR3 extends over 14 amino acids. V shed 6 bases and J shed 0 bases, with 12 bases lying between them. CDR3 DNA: TGTGCCAGCAGCAGCGACAGGAACTCCTACGAGCAGTACTTA. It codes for CASSSDRNSYEQYL.

The CDR3 DNA is TGTGCCATCAGAGACAGGGCCGGGGAGCTGTTTTTT. It yields the protein CAIRDRAGELFF. The V call is TRBV6-5, the J call TRBJ2-2; TRBD1 aligns across 7 bases. CDR3 length: 12 amino acids. The V gene end was trimmed by 10 bases and the J gene end by 6 bases; junction bases not matched to a gene: 5. Germline V gene lookup returns CDR1 MNHEY and CDR2 SVGAGI.

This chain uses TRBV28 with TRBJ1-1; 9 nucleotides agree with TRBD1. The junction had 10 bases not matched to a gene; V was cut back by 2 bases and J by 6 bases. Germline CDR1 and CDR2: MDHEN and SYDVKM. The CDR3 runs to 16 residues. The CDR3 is CASSLPMGQGGAEAFF. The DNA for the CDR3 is TGTGCCAGCAGTTTACCCATGGGACAGGGAGGCGCTGAAGCTTTCTTT.

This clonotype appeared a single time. CDR3 DNA sequence: TGTGCCAGCAGGCACAAGACAGGGCGGAGCACTGAAGCTTTCTTT. It yields the protein CASRHKTGRSTEAFF. The chain combines TRBV6-1 with TRBJ1-1, with 7 bases lining up with TRBD1. The CDR3 covers 15 residues. The J segment lost 4 bases and the V segment lost 6 bases, leaving 11 bases of the junction unmatched. Germline V lookup: CDR1 MNHNS, CDR2 SASEGT.

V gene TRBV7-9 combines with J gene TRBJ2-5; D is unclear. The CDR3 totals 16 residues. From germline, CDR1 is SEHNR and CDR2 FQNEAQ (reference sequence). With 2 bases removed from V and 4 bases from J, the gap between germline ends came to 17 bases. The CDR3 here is CASSLKGNSFAETQYF. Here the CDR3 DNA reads TGTGCCAGCAGCTTAAAAGGGAATAGCTTCGCAGAGACCCAGTACTTC.

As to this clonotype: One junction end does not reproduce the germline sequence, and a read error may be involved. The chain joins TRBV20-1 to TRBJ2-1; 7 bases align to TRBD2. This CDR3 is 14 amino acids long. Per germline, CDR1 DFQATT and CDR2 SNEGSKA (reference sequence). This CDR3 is CSSEGGFSYNEQLF. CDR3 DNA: TGCAGTTCAGAGGGAGGGTTCTCCTACAATGAGCAGCTCTTC.

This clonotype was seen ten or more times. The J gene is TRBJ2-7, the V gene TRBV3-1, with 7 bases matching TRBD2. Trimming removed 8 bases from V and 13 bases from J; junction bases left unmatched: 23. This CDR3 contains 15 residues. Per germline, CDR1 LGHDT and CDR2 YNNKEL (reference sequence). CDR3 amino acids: CASAKGVGGRDELYF. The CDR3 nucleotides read TGTGCCAGCGCTAAAGGCGTCGGCGGGAGAGACGAGCTTTACTTC.

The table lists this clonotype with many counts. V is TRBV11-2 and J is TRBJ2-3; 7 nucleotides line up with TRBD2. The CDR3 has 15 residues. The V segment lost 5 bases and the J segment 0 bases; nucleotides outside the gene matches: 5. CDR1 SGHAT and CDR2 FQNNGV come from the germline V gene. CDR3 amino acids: CASSRDYSSTDTQYF. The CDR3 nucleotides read TGTGCCAGCAGCCGGGACTATTCTAGCACAGATACGCAGTATTTT.

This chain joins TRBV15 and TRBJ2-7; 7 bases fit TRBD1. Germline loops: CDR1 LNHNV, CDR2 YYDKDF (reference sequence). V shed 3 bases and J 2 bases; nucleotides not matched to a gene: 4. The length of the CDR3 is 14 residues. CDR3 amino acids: CATSSPGQPYEQYF. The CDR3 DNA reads TGTGCCACCAGCAGTCCGGGACAGCCCTACGAGCAGTACTTC.